Sequencing of this T cell receptor beta chain was carried out in a study of T cell changes during pregnancy in multiple sclerosis. This CDR3 contains 15 residues. Germline CDR1 SGDLS, CDR2 YYNGEE. Trimming removed 0 bases from V and 8 bases from J; junction bases left unmatched: 4. Produced via immunoSEQ multiplex PCR; TCRdb's table is partial and in-frame only. The sample consists of nearly 110,000 clones, about nine tenths of them appearing once. Material: peripheral blood, obtained in the third trimester of pregnancy. The gene calls are TRBV9 and TRBJ1-6; TRBD1 aligns across 8 bases. The sequence came from a female donor in good health, enrolled as a control in a pregnancy study. CDR3 bases: TGTGCCAGCAGCGTAGTAGCGACAGGGGATTCACCCCTCCACTTT. Amino acids: CASSVVATGDSPLHF.